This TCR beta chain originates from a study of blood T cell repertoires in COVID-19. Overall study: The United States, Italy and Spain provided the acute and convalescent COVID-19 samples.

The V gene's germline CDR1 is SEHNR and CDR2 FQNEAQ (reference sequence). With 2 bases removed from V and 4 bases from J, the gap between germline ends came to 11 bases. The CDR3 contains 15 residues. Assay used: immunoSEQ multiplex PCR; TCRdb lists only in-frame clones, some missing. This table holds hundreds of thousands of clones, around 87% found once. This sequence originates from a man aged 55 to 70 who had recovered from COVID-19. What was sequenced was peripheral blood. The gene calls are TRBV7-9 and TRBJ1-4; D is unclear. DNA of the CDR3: TGTGCCAGCAGCTTAACAAACAGTTATAATGAAAAACTGTTTTTT. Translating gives CASSLTNSYNEKLFF.